The 16 T cell receptor beta chains presented below share a single source sample, sequenced in a study of blood T cell repertoires in COVID-19. The data were produced by immunoSEQ multiplex PCR, yet TCRdb's version contains in-frame clones alone and is incomplete. The sample consists of roughly 100,000 clones, roughly nine tenths of them appearing once. Sequenced: peripheral blood. These receptors originate from a woman in her 70s with acute or convalescent COVID-19.

The chain recombines TRBV18 with TRBJ2-3; D may be TRBD2 (6 bases). The CDR3 loop spans 15 amino acids. Germline V gene sequence: CDR1 KGHSH, CDR2 LQKENI. The germline V and J ends were trimmed by 3 bases and 4 bases, with 14 bases remaining between them. For the CDR3, the DNA is TGTGCCAGCTCACCGAGGCGGGAAACCCCAGATACGCAGTATTTT. It specifies CASSPRRETPDTQYF.

DNA for the CDR3: TGTGCCAGAAGCTTGGCAGGGAGGCGTGCTAATGAAAAACTGTTTTTT. This translates into CARSLAGRRANEKLFF. The chain couples TRBV5-3 to TRBJ1-4, with a possible D match to TRBD1 (5 bases). TRBV5-3 has ORF status, its function being uncertain. The ends were cut back, 0 bases at V and 3 bases at J, with 12 bases in the middle. The CDR3 has 16 amino acids.

The CDR3 DNA follows: TGCAGCGTGGGACAGGGGATTCTCAATGAGCAGTTCTTC. Protein product: CSVGQGILNEQFF. V gene TRBV29-1 combines with J gene TRBJ2-1, with TRBD1 matching over 10 bases. The CDR3 runs 13 residues. Germline lookup yields CDR1 SQVTM and CDR2 ANQGSEA. V dropped 6 bases and J dropped 6; count of bases not matched to a gene: 5.

The chain has TRBV3-1 (or the pseudogene TRBV3-2) and TRBJ2-6, with 7 bases identical to TRBD1. CDR1 LGHDT and CDR2 YNNKEL come from the germline V gene (reference sequence). V lost 2 bases and J lost 1; bases outside the gene matches: 2. CDR3 length equals 16 residues. The CDR3 DNA reads TGTGCCAGCAGCCAAAGGGGGCTGTCTGGGGCCAACGTCCTGACTTTC. Amino acids: CASSQRGLSGANVLTF.

In its sample, this clone was seen a few times. V and J are TRBV5-6 and TRBJ1-5; unclear D gene. Germline-derived CDR1 and CDR2 are SGHDT and YYEEEE. The V and J ends lost 6 bases and 1 base respectively, with 14 bases between them. This CDR3 spans 15 amino acids. The CDR3 DNA reads TGTGCCAGCACCCGGGGAAGGAACAGCAATCAGCCCCAGCATTTT. Its protein product is CASTRGRNSNQPQHF.

This chain connects TRBV5-1 to TRBJ2-5; the D is unclear. Germline CDR1 is SGHRS and CDR2 is YFSETQ. There are 13 residues in the CDR3. V was trimmed by 8 bases and J by 2 bases, leaving 13 bases between them. The chain's CDR3 is CASSYTAQETQYF. The CDR3 coding sequence is TGCGCCAGTTCATATACAGCACAAGAGACCCAGTACTTC. Based on the CDR3 plus reference TRBV5-1 and TRBJ2-5, the full variable domain is KAGVTQTPRYLIKTRGQQVTLSCSPISGHRSVSWYQQTPGQGLQFLFEYFSETQRNKGNFPGRFSGRQFSNSRSEMNVSTLELGDSALYLCASSYTAQETQYFGPGTRLLVL.

The V gene is TRBV28, the J gene TRBJ2-1, with 7 bases identical to TRBD2. CDR1 and CDR2 (germline): MDHEN, SYDVKM. Losses at the gene ends were 4 bases for V and 8 bases for J; bases not matched to a gene: 8. The CDR3 extends over 14 amino acids. The CDR3 nucleotides read TGTGCCAGCAGTTCCCCATCAGGGAGGGATGAGCAGTTCTTC. Encoded protein: CASSSPSGRDEQFF.

This sequence joins TRBV6-5 and TRBJ2-6; 8 bases are shared with TRBD1. The J segment lost 2 bases and the V segment lost 5 bases, leaving 2 bases of the junction unmatched. Germline CDR1 and CDR2: MNHEY and SVGAGI. This CDR3 is built from 15 residues. The CDR3 coding sequence is TGTGCCAGCAGTAAGGACAGGGCTGGGGCCAACGTCCTGACTTTC. This encodes CASSKDRAGANVLTF.

The chain carries TRBV7-8 and TRBJ1-5, with a weak D call TRBD1 (6 bases). This CDR3 contains 15 residues. V lost 4 bases and J 0 bases, leaving 10 bases between the germline ends. Germline-derived CDR1 and CDR2 are SGHVS and FQNEAQ. CDR3: CASSSEDSSNQPQHF. CDR3 coding DNA: TGTGCCAGCAGCTCCGAGGACAGTAGCAATCAGCCCCAGCATTTT.

The chain joins TRBV27 to TRBJ2-1; TRBD2 aligns across 15 bases. The CDR3 has 19 residues. CDR1 MNHEY and CDR2 SMNVEV come from the germline V gene (reference sequence). V lost 0 bases, J lost 9 bases, and 12 bases stayed unmatched. In DNA form, the CDR3 reads TGTGCCAGCAGTTTATCGCCCTGGGCGGGACTAGCGGGAGGTGGTGAGCAGTTCTTC. This codes for CASSLSPWAGLAGGGEQFF.

The chain couples TRBV3-1 (or the pseudogene TRBV3-2) to TRBJ2-5, with 8 bases lining up with TRBD1. The V segment lost 2 bases and the J segment 0 bases; nucleotides outside the gene matches: 5. CDR1 is LGHDT, CDR2 YNNKEL, per germline (reference sequence). The CDR3 length is 16 residues. The CDR3 nucleotides are TGTGCCAGCAGCCAAACATTGACAGGGGACCAAGAGACCCAGTACTTC. Protein product: CASSQTLTGDQETQYF.

The rearrangement joins TRBV18 to TRBJ1-1; unclear D gene. Germline values: CDR1 KGHSH, CDR2 LQKENI. The CDR3 is made up of 14 amino acids. V lost 6 bases to trimming and J lost 6 bases, with 17 bases between them. CDR3 bases: TGTGCCAGCTCCCAAGGAGATGCCTGGTCTGAAGCTTTCTTT. As protein: CASSQGDAWSEAFF.

The J gene is TRBJ1-3, the V gene TRBV13; TRBD1 matches 7 bases. The germline V gene encodes CDR1 PRHDT and CDR2 FYEKMQ (reference sequence). With V trimmed by 5 bases and J by 3 bases, 7 bases remained unmatched. This CDR3 has 15 amino acids. The CDR3 protein is CASSHRQGGGNTIYF. The CDR3, as DNA: TGTGCCAGCAGCCACCGCCAGGGGGGTGGAAACACCATATATTTT.

J is TRBJ1-1 and V is TRBV7-9, with a possible D match to TRBD1 (5 bases). From germline, CDR1 is SEHNR and CDR2 FQNEAQ (reference sequence). Trimming pared 0 bases from V and 4 bases from J, leaving 9 bases between. The CDR3 loop spans 14 amino acids. The CDR3 protein is CASSLASGGTEAFF. The CDR3 bases are TGTGCCAGCAGCTTAGCATCGGGGGGCACTGAAGCTTTCTTT.

The chain employs TRBV18 and TRBJ2-2; 8 bases are shared with TRBD2. Germline values: CDR1 KGHSH, CDR2 LQKENI. With 3 bases clipped from V and 6 bases from J, the junction kept 21 bases outside the gene matches. This CDR3 contains 20 residues. The CDR3: CASSPTSMKPGLVTAGELFF. In nucleotides, the CDR3 is TGTGCCAGCTCACCGACCTCAATGAAACCGGGACTAGTGACCGCCGGGGAGCTGTTTTTT.

The chain uses TRBV5-1 and TRBJ1-3; unclear D gene. This CDR3 region has 15 residues. The V end lost 1 base, the J end lost 0 bases, and 8 bases lay between the germline ends. Germline V gene sequence: CDR1 SGHRS, CDR2 YFSETQ. The CDR3, as DNA: TGCGCCAGCAGCTTGATCGGGGACTCTGGAAACACCATATATTTT. Translating it yields CASSLIGDSGNTIYF. Using reference TRBV5-1 and TRBJ1-3 for the parts outside the CDR3, the full variable domain is KAGVTQTPRYLIKTRGQQVTLSCSPISGHRSVSWYQQTPGQGLQFLFEYFSETQRNKGNFPGRFSGRQFSNSRSEMNVSTLELGDSALYLCASSLIGDSGNTIYFGEGSWLTVV.